The source of this T cell receptor (beta chain) is a study of OX40 agonist ivuxolimab in advanced cancers. This table comes from immunoSEQ multiplex PCR, and its TCRdb copy is limited to in-frame clones, with some not included. The table lists several thousand clones, about two thirds of them singletons. In its sample, this clone was seen a few times. This CDR3 is 14 amino acids long. Germline lookup yields CDR1 SGHVS and CDR2 FQNEAQ. The V gene lost 5 bases and the J gene lost 2 bases, with 12 bases spanning the gap. This receptor was taken from an adult with an advanced solid tumor such as melanoma, head and neck, liver or kidney cancer. This sample comprised CD4+ or CD8+ T cells sorted from blood, obtained in a trial of the OX40 agonist ivuxolimab. The rearrangement joins TRBV7-8 to TRBJ1-1; D uncertain. The CDR3 nucleotides read TGTGCCAGCAGCCTGACCGGAGCCAACACTGAAGCTTTCTTT. Protein: CASSLTGANTEAFF. The full variable domain, its missing parts supplied by reference TRBV7-8 and TRBJ1-1, is GAGVSQSPRYKVAKRGQDVALRCDPISGHVSLFWYQQALGQGPEFLTYFQNEAQLDKSGLPSDRFFAERPEGSVSTLKIQRTQQEDSAVYLCASSLTGANTEAFFGQGTRLTVV.